Listed below are T cell receptor beta chains from one sample, sequenced in a study of T cell repertoires in cytomegalovirus infection. MiXCR was run by TCRdb on the reads, yielding one entry per CDR3 protein. The data hold more than 650,000 distinct CDR3 sequences, with less than 40% observed a single time. Sequencing was performed on PBMCs. The source of these receptors is a human donor in good health (CMV status not recorded). Some clones in this sample may be carry-over from other donors' samples. The CDR3 runs from the conserved cysteine through the conserved F or W. The D gene is left open where the match is weak. Some rows mark clone size as missing; the rest say once, few, many or name a class of expanded clone.

>.|.|TRBJ2-1|TRBV12-3/TRBV12-4
TGTGCCAGCAGCGACCGTACTAACAATGAGCAGTTCTTC
CASSDRTNNEQFF
>few|.|TRBJ2-2|TRBV6-1
TGTGCCGGCGGGGACAAGAAGTCCACCGGGGAGCTGTTTTTT
CAGGDKKSTGELFF
>.|.|TRBJ2-7|TRBV11-2
TGTGCCAGCAGTTTGCAGCAGGGCACCCACGAGCAGTACTTC
CASSLQQGTHEQYF
>many|.|TRBJ2-7|TRBV28
TGTGCCAGCATTTCGGAACGGGGTGGGTACGAGCAGTACTTC
CASISERGGYEQYF
>.|.|TRBJ2-7|TRBV5-6
TGTGCCAGCAGGCCAGGAGGGGCATACGAGCAGTACTTC
CASRPGGAYEQYF
>.|.|TRBJ2-3|TRBV7-2
TGTGCCAGCAGCCAAAGGATGCGGGGGCCGATCACAGATACGCAGTATTTT
CASSQRMRGPITDTQYF
>.|TRBD1|TRBJ2-7|TRBV28
TGTGCCAGCAGTTTATTAGGGGGCGACTACGAGCAGTACTTC
CASSLLGGDYEQYF
>.|.|TRBJ1-1|TRBV28
TGTGACAGCAGTTTATGGGCAGACGCTTCTTTCTTT
CDSSLWADASFF
>few|.|TRBJ1-2|TRBV7-2
TGTGCCAGCAGCCCTCAGGGACGGCTCTATGGCTACACCTTC
CASSPQGRLYGYTF
>few|TRBD2|TRBJ2-5|TRBV7-2
TGTGCCAGCAGCTCCTTAGCGGGGGCGGAGACCCAGTACTTC
CASSSLAGAETQYF
>many|TRBD2|TRBJ2-3|TRBV11-2
TGTGCCAGCAGCACGCTAGCGGGGGCCACCGATACGCAGTATTTT
CASSTLAGATDTQYF
>.|.|TRBJ2-1|TRBV7-7
TGTGCTAGCAGCCTAAAGGACGCCCACATCTACAATGAGCAGTTCTTC
CASSLKDAHIYNEQFF
>.|.|TRBJ2-3|TRBV27
TGTGCCAGCAGCCTCCCAGGGGCGGGCATGAATACGCAGTATTTT
CASSLPGAGMNTQYF
>.|.|TRBJ1-2|TRBV10-3
TGTGCCATCAGTGAGGTCTCTAACTATGGCTACACCTTC
CAISEVSNYGYTF
>.|.|TRBJ1-2|TRBV6-6
TGTGCCAGCAGCCCCGATTTTGCCTATGGCTACACCTTC
CASSPDFAYGYTF
>.|.|TRBJ1-6|TRBV3-1
TGTGCCAGCAGCCAAGGCCCCCGATCACCCCTCCACTTT
CASSQGPRSPLHF
>.|.|TRBJ2-1|TRBV5-1
TGCGCCAGCAGCTTTGGCCAGGGGGGGAACAATGAGCAGTTCTTC
CASSFGQGGNNEQFF
>.|.|TRBJ1-1|TRBV10-3
TGTGCCATCAGTGCAGGTCTCCCTATGAACACTGAAGCTTTCTTT
CAISAGLPMNTEAFF
>.|TRBD2|TRBJ2-1|TRBV20-1
TGCAGTGCTAGAGATATGGTAGCGGGAGCGGGGGAGCAGTTCTTC
CSARDMVAGAGEQFF
>.|TRBD1|TRBJ2-2|TRBV9
TGTGCCAGCAGCGGAGACAGGGCCGCCGGGGAGCTGTTTTTT
CASSGDRAAGELFF
>.|.|TRBJ2-1|TRBV12-3/TRBV12-4
TGTGCCAGCAGTTTGTGGCGGAGTAGGTACAATGAGCAGTTCTTC
CASSLWRSRYNEQFF
>many|TRBD1|TRBJ1-5|TRBV7-8
TGTGCCAGCAGCCTTATATTACAGGGGAGAGATCAGCCCCAGCATTTT
CASSLILQGRDQPQHF
>.|TRBD1|TRBJ1-3|TRBV20-1
TGCAGTGCTGGTGGGACAGGGCAGTCTGGAAACACCATATATTTT
CSAGGTGQSGNTIYF
>.|TRBD1|TRBJ2-1|TRBV4-1
TGCGCCAGCAGCCCCTGGACAGGATTTCACAATGAGCAGTTCTTC
CASSPWTGFHNEQFF
>.|.|TRBJ1-3|TRBV9
TGTTCCAGCAGCGTAGGAAGGGACGGAAACACCATATATTTT
CSSSVGRDGNTIYF
>.|TRBD1|TRBJ1-6|TRBV7-3
TGTGCCAGCAGCTTAACGGACAGGGGTTCACCCCTCCACTTT
CASSLTDRGSPLHF
>few|.|TRBJ2-3|TRBV7-9
TGTGCCAGCAGCTTAGCGGCCGGGGGCCCAGATACGCAGTATTTT
CASSLAAGGPDTQYF
>many|TRBD2|TRBJ2-3|TRBV7-9
TGTGCCAGCAGCTTAAGCTTTGGCGGGAGCTCCGATACGCAGTATTTT
CASSLSFGGSSDTQYF
>few|.|TRBJ1-1|TRBV7-2
TGTGCCAGCAGCTTAACATACCAGGGTCGGGCTTTCTTT
CASSLTYQGRAFF
>few|.|TRBJ1-4|TRBV3-1
TGTGCCAGCAGCCAAGATCTTCCAGGGTTAGGAGCGGTGTTTTTT
CASSQDLPGLGAVFF
>few|.|TRBJ2-4|TRBV28
TGTGCCAGCTTTCGGGGAAACATTCAGTACTTC
CASFRGNIQYF
>few|.|TRBJ1-5|TRBV20-1
TGCAGTGCTACTTCCTCGACAGCAAGCAATCAGCCCCAGCATTTT
CSATSSTASNQPQHF
>few|.|TRBJ2-3|TRBV5-1
TGCGCCAGCAGCTTGATGTTGGATAGCACAGATACGCAGTATTTT
CASSLMLDSTDTQYF
>.|.|TRBJ2-1|TRBV29-1
TGCAGCGTTGATCGCCGGGGGGCGTACAATGAGCAGTTCTTC
CSVDRRGAYNEQFF
>few|TRBD1|TRBJ2-4|TRBV12-3/TRBV12-4
TGTGCCAGCACCCCGGACAGGGTTTCGGGAACCAAAAACATTCAGTACTTC
CASTPDRVSGTKNIQYF